Following are 11 T cell receptor beta chains from one sample sequenced in a study of response to subunit inactivated influenza vaccine. TCRdb itself ran the RT-PCR reads through MiXCR, one entry per CDR3 protein. The sample consists of about half a million distinct CDR3 sequences, roughly 11% of them appearing once. This sample comprised PBMCs from blood, obtained 35 to 45 days after vaccination. These receptors came from a man over 45 who received an inactivated influenza vaccine.

This clonotype was seen a handful of times. This chain's CDR3 is CSARDLGTRLAGEQYF. The CDR3 nucleotides are TGCAGTGCTAGAGATTTGGGGACTAGGCTGGCGGGCGAGCAGTACTTC. The chain carries TRBV20-1 and TRBJ2-7; 8 nucleotides agree with TRBD2. CDR1 DFQATT and CDR2 SNEGSKA come from the germline V gene (reference sequence). This CDR3 is 16 amino acids long. The J segment lost 6 bases and the V segment lost 0 bases, leaving 13 bases of the junction unmatched.

The table lists this clonotype with many counts. The gene calls are TRBV4-2 and TRBJ2-5, with 7 bases fitting TRBD1. This CDR3 region has 18 residues. From germline, CDR1 is LGHNA and CDR2 YNFKEQ. V trimming: 0 bases; J trimming: 6 bases; junction bases outside the gene matches: 16. CDR3 protein: CASSQDPTGTVGHKTQYF. CDR3 in DNA: TGTGCCAGCAGCCAAGACCCTACCGGGACAGTAGGTCATAAGACCCAGTACTTC.

This sequence joins TRBV28 and TRBJ2-7; D is uncertain. From germline, CDR1 is MDHEN and CDR2 SYDVKM. CDR3 length: 14 residues. Trimming removed 8 bases at V and 9 bases at J, with 23 bases between. The CDR3 loop is CASLPDGSPKAQYF. CDR3 sequence (DNA): TGTGCCAGCCTCCCTGACGGCTCTCCAAAGGCGCAGTACTTC.

Only a few counts were recorded for this clonotype. J is TRBJ2-5 and V is TRBV15, with a tentative D call TRBD2 (5 bases). Germline V gene lookup returns CDR1 LNHNV and CDR2 YYDKDF (reference sequence). V gave up 8 bases and J gave up 5 bases, with 18 bases separating them. The CDR3 runs 14 residues. The CDR3 DNA sequence: TGTGCCACCTCCCGATACCGGAGGTTGGAGACCCAGTACTTC. This sequence encodes CATSRYRRLETQYF.

This clonotype was found a few times. The rearrangement uses TRBV15 and TRBJ2-7; 12 positions match TRBD2. The CDR3 sequence is 16 residues long. Germline values: CDR1 LNHNV, CDR2 YYDKDF (reference sequence). V lost 0 bases to trimming and J lost 3 bases; unmatched junction nucleotides: 3. The CDR3 loop reads CATSRDRTSGVYEQYF. In DNA form, the CDR3 reads TGTGCCACCAGCAGAGATAGGACTAGCGGGGTCTACGAGCAGTACTTC.

This clonotype was found many times. V is TRBV7-9 and J is TRBJ2-1; 10 nucleotides match TRBD1. Germline V gene data show CDR1 as SEHNR and CDR2 as FQNEAQ (reference sequence). The CDR3 extends over 11 amino acids. V lost 5 bases, J lost 14 bases, and 3 bases stayed unmatched. CDR3 nucleotide sequence: TGTGCCAGCAGCAAGACAGGGGGCAAGTTCTTC. This sequence encodes CASSKTGGKFF.

The chain carries TRBV7-9 and TRBJ2-2, with TRBD1 identical over 9 bases. Germline CDR1 SEHNR, CDR2 FQNEAQ (reference sequence). The CDR3 sequence is 15 residues long. V gave up 3 bases and J gave up 6 bases; unmatched junction bases: 5. The chain's CDR3 is CASSLDRGGPGELFF. The CDR3 nucleotides read TGTGCCAGCAGCTTGGACAGGGGTGGACCCGGGGAGCTGTTTTTT.

With regard to this clonotype: Germline is not matched at one junction end, which may reflect a read error. The chain recombines TRBV6-2 or TRBV6-3 with TRBJ2-2, with D tentatively TRBD2 (5 bases). This CDR3 is 15 amino acids long. Germline assignment: CDR1 MNHEY and CDR2 SVGEGT. CDR3 loop: CASSGANKITGEQFF. The CDR3 DNA reads TGTGCCAGCAGTGGCGCCAACAAAATCACCGGGGAGCAGTTTTTT.

This clonotype was detected a few times. V is TRBV6-2 or TRBV6-3 and J is TRBJ2-6; D unresolved. V lost 8 bases and J lost 5, with 10 bases in between. This CDR3 has 13 amino acids. CDR1 is MNHEY and CDR2 is SVGEGT in the germline V gene. The CDR3 DNA sequence: TGTGCCAGCTCTCTGGGCTGGGCCAACGTCCTGACTTTC. It codes for CASSLGWANVLTF.

This clonotype appeared a few times. The chain employs TRBV27 and TRBJ2-1; 9 bases are a match to TRBD1. This CDR3 is built from 14 residues. V trimming: 5 bases; J trimming: 9 bases; junction bases outside the gene matches: 8. Germline CDR1 MNHEY, CDR2 SMNVEV (reference sequence). CDR3 coding DNA: TGTGCCAGCAGTCAATACAGGGGGCGGGGTGAGCAGTTCTTC. Translating it yields CASSQYRGRGEQFF.

The chain carries TRBV10-1 and TRBJ2-7; maybe TRBD1 (6 bases). V was cut by 0 bases and J by 7 bases, with 13 bases left in between. CDR3 size: 14 residues. The germline gives CDR1 WNHNN, CDR2 SYGVQD (reference sequence). CDR3 amino acids: CASSESLGAREQYF. In nucleotides, the CDR3 is TGCGCCAGCAGTGAGTCGCTGGGGGCCAGGGAGCAGTACTTC.